The next 21 T cell receptor beta chains were all read from a single sample in a study of control samples from healthy donors and cancer patients. TCRdb keeps only in-frame clones here, not all; method: immunoSEQ multiplex PCR. The profile shows tens of thousands of clones, around 95% of them singletons. The sequencing sample was made of blood. The origin of the receptors is a man aged 30 to 39 in good health.

The CDR3 loop reads CASSQVPGESRLREQYF. DNA for the CDR3: TGCGCCAGCAGCCAAGTTCCAGGGGAATCAAGACTGCGGGAGCAGTACTTC. This sequence joins TRBV4-1 and TRBJ2-7; perhaps TRBD1 as D (6 bases). This CDR3 comprises 17 residues. Germline CDR1 reads MGHRA; CDR2 reads YSYEKL. Trimming cost V 1 base and J 7 bases, with 23 bases left between them.

V usage is TRBV11-2 and J usage is TRBJ2-4; possibly TRBD1 or TRBD2 for D (5 bases each). The V and J ends lost 7 bases and 6 bases respectively, with 16 bases between them. The CDR3 loop spans 14 amino acids. Germline-derived CDR1 and CDR2 are SGHAT and FQNNGV. CDR3 DNA sequence: TGTGCCAGCACTAACATGGGACCCACAAACATTCAGTACTTC. Residues: CASTNMGPTNIQYF.

This clone was counted once. The chain is built from TRBV9 and TRBJ1-4; D may be TRBD1 (5 bases). The V end was cut by 6 bases, the J end by 3 bases, with 12 bases between. CDR1 is SGDLS, CDR2 YYNGEE, per germline. The CDR3 consists of 14 residues. In DNA, the CDR3 is TGTGCCAGCAACCGGCGGGGACCTAATGAAAAACTGTTTTTT. Its protein product is CASNRRGPNEKLFF. The whole variable domain, filled in from reference TRBV9 and TRBJ1-4, reads DSGVTQTPKHLITATGQRVTLRCSPRSGDLSVYWYQQSLDQGLQFLIQYYNGEERAKGNILERFSAQQFPDLHSELNLSSLELGDSALYFCASNRRGPNEKLFFGSGTQLSVL.

This sequence joins TRBV5-6 and TRBJ1-5, with unresolved D. With 4 bases removed from V and 4 bases from J, the gap between germline ends came to 9 bases. Germline CDR1 reads SGHDT; CDR2 reads YYEEEE. The CDR3 loop spans 13 amino acids. CDR3 sequence reads: CASSRGGNQPQHF. DNA of the CDR3: TGTGCCAGCAGCCGGGGAGGAAATCAGCCCCAGCATTTT.

The CDR3 loop is CASSVAGGSVTDTQYF. In DNA form, the CDR3 reads TGTGCCAGCAGCGTAGCGGGGGGGAGTGTCACAGATACGCAGTATTTT. The V gene is TRBV9, the J gene TRBJ2-3; TRBD2 matches at 8 bases. V lost 0 bases and J lost 2; bases outside the gene matches: 5. The CDR3 totals 16 residues. CDR1 and CDR2 from the germline V gene are SGDLS and YYNGEE.

The chain recombines TRBV7-8 with TRBJ1-3; unclear D gene. V lost 1 base and J 0 bases, leaving 10 bases between the germline ends. The V gene's germline CDR1 is SGHVS and CDR2 FQNEAQ. The CDR3 extends over 16 amino acids. CDR3 amino acids: CASSLVLVPSGNTIYF. The CDR3 bases are TGTGCCAGCAGCTTAGTTCTGGTCCCCTCTGGAAACACCATATATTTT.

This clone has a single count. This sequence joins TRBV5-1 and TRBJ2-1; 12 bases align to TRBD2. Germline loops: CDR1 SGHRS, CDR2 YFSETQ. Trimming removed 6 bases from V and 7 bases from J; junction bases left unmatched: 5. There are 14 residues in the CDR3. CDR3 DNA: TGCGCCAGCAATCCACTAGCGGGGGGAAATGAGCAGTTCTTC. Translation gives CASNPLAGGNEQFF.

The rearrangement links TRBV7-9 to TRBJ2-6, with a possible D match to TRBD1 (6 bases). Germline V gene sequence: CDR1 SEHNR, CDR2 FQNEAQ (reference sequence). The CDR3 consists of 16 residues. Trimming took off 3 bases at V and 3 bases at J, with 12 bases between the two ends. CDR3 region: CASSFDRNYGANVLTF. CDR3 DNA sequence: TGTGCCAGCAGCTTCGACAGGAACTATGGGGCCAACGTCCTGACTTTC.

The chain employs TRBV3-1 (or the pseudogene TRBV3-2) and TRBJ1-1; no clear D gene. Trimming took off 3 bases at V and 5 bases at J, with 4 bases between the two ends. The length of the CDR3 is 11 residues. Germline CDR1 reads LGHDT; CDR2 reads YNNKEL (reference sequence). The CDR3: CASSQATEAFF. The CDR3 bases are TGTGCCAGCAGCCAGGCAACTGAAGCTTTCTTT.

V gene TRBV12-5 combines with J gene TRBJ2-3; no clear D gene. Germline-derived CDR1 and CDR2 are LGHNT and FRNRAP. The CDR3 spans 16 residues. Trimming took 5 bases from V and 1 from J, leaving 16 bases between them. DNA for the CDR3: TGTGCTAGTGGTCTGGGCGCAGGCATAGGCACAGATACGCAGTATTTT. Its protein product is CASGLGAGIGTDTQYF.

CDR3 protein: CASSLDGHAEQYF. CDR3 DNA: TGTGCCAGCAGCCTGGACGGACACGCGGAGCAGTACTTC. The V and J genes are TRBV2 and TRBJ2-7; a possible D gene is TRBD1 (5 bases). The V gene lost 6 bases and the J gene lost 7 bases, with 16 bases spanning the gap. This CDR3 region has 13 residues. Germline CDR1 SNHLY, CDR2 FYNNEI.

Remarks on this clone: Sequence at one end of the junction differs from germline and may be a read error. The genes are TRBV4-3 and TRBJ1-6; the D is unclear. Germline V lookup: CDR1 LGHNA, CDR2 YSLEER. This CDR3 is 12 amino acids long. The CDR3 reads CASGSSNSPLHF. CDR3 DNA: TGCGCCAGCGGTTCCTCTAATTCACCCCTCCACTTT.

The V gene is TRBV9, the J gene TRBJ1-1; 12 bases agree with TRBD1. The CDR3 is made up of 16 amino acids. J gave up 1 base and V 3 bases, and 4 bases lay outside the gene matches. The V gene's germline CDR1 is SGDLS and CDR2 YYNGEE. The CDR3 DNA is TGTGCCAGCAGCGAGAGGGACAGGGGGCCGAACACTGAAGCTTTCTTT. It codes for CASSERDRGPNTEAFF.

V is TRBV5-1 and J is TRBJ2-3, with 10 bases lining up with TRBD1. With 3 bases clipped from V and 6 bases from J, the junction kept 7 bases outside the gene matches. The CDR3 has 15 amino acids. Germline lookup yields CDR1 SGHRS and CDR2 YFSETQ. The CDR3 region has the DNA TGCGCCAGCAGCTGGGGGACAGGGGAGAAGGATACGCAGTATTTT. Protein product: CASSWGTGEKDTQYF.

The CDR3 loop is CASSLGDITDEQFF. The CDR3 region has the DNA TGTGCCAGCAGCTTAGGAGATATCACCGATGAGCAGTTCTTC. The chain combines TRBV7-3 with TRBJ2-1; no firm D call. CDR1 and CDR2 (germline): SGHTA, FQGTGA. Trimming pared 2 bases from V and 8 bases from J, leaving 13 bases between. This CDR3 contains 14 residues.

The J gene is TRBJ2-6, the V gene TRBV7-3; 8 nucleotides align to TRBD2. CDR3 size: 17 residues. The V gene end was trimmed by 5 bases and the J gene end by 0 bases; junction bases not matched to a gene: 6. From germline, CDR1 is SGHTA and CDR2 FQGTGA. The CDR3 sequence: CASSKRGGSSGANVLTF. Written as DNA, the CDR3 is TGTGCCAGCAGCAAACGCGGGGGGAGCTCTGGGGCCAACGTCCTGACTTTC.

V and J are TRBV15 and TRBJ2-7; D unclear. Trimming cost V 0 bases and J 2 bases, with 17 bases left between them. Germline lookup yields CDR1 LNHNV and CDR2 YYDKDF (reference sequence). The CDR3 has 17 residues. Written as DNA, the CDR3 is TGTGCCACCAGCAGAGAACGCGGAGATCGCCTGACCTACGAGCAGTACTTC. As protein: CATSRERGDRLTYEQYF.

The chain is built from TRBV30 and TRBJ1-1; tentatively, D is TRBD1 (5 bases). The germline V and J ends were trimmed by 3 bases and 8 bases, with 13 bases remaining between them. Germline V gene data show CDR1 as GTSNPN and CDR2 as SVGIG (reference sequence). The CDR3 has 12 amino acids. The CDR3 nucleotides read TGTGCCTGGAGAGGGACGGGACCCGAAGCTTTCTTT. Translating it yields CAWRGTGPEAFF.

The chain employs TRBV6-6 and TRBJ1-1, with D hard to call. The germline gives CDR1 MNHNY, CDR2 SVGAGI (reference sequence). The CDR3 length is 12 residues. V lost 6 bases and J 7 bases, leaving 12 bases between the germline ends. The chain's CDR3 is CASSRNWGEAFF. The CDR3 region has the DNA TGTGCCAGCAGCCGAAACTGGGGTGAAGCTTTCTTT.

This chain links TRBV6-1 with TRBJ1-2, with a weak D call TRBD1 (5 bases). This CDR3 comprises 18 residues. CDR1 MNHNS and CDR2 SASEGT come from the germline V gene. V shed 4 bases and J shed 0 bases, with 21 bases lying between them. For the CDR3, the DNA is TGTGCCAGCAGTGGGCGTTTGGCCCCCTCAGGGTCTAACTATGGCTACACCTTC. Protein product: CASSGRLAPSGSNYGYTF.

This sequence joins TRBV19 and TRBJ1-4; a possible D gene is TRBD1 (5 bases). This CDR3 comprises 12 residues. Trimming cost V 8 bases and J 7 bases, with 11 bases left between them. The germline gives CDR1 LNHDA, CDR2 SQIVND (reference sequence). CDR3 residues: CASRWGSEKLFF. The CDR3 DNA follows: TGTGCCAGTCGCTGGGGGAGTGAAAAACTGTTTTTT.